Listed below are T cell receptor beta chains from one sample, sequenced in a study of cytomegalovirus exposure and HLA in healthy donors. Profiled with immunoSEQ multiplex PCR; TCRdb holds only in-frame clones, not every one. Among 25,000 to 35,000 clones listed, around nine tenths were seen once. Source material: PBMCs. The receptors were gathered from a boy aged 5-17 years in good health and CMV-seronegative. The CDR3 runs from the conserved cysteine through the conserved F or W. Fields, in order: CDR3 DNA, CDR3 protein, D gene, J gene, V gene, clone size. D genes are given only for firm matches. Only part of the rows carry a size: once, few, many, or a class if the clone is expanded.

CDR3 DNA: TGTGCCAGCAGGGCCGGGACTAGCGGGGGGCTCTCGAACACCGGGGAGCTGTTTTTT
CDR3 protein: CASRAGTSGGLSNTGELFF
D gene: TRBD2
J gene: TRBJ2-2
V gene: TRBV5-5
clone size: once

CDR3 DNA: TGTGCCAGCAGTTTTTTGGCCAACGGGGGGGAAAACATTCAGTACTTC
CDR3 protein: CASSFLANGGENIQYF
D gene: TRBD2
J gene: TRBJ2-4
V gene: TRBV28
clone size: -

CDR3 DNA: TGTGCTAGTGGTTTGAACAAAGCAGCTAGCCAAGAGACCCAGTACTTC
CDR3 protein: CASGLNKAASQETQYF
D gene: -
J gene: TRBJ2-5
V gene: TRBV12-5
clone size: few

CDR3 DNA: TGCGCCAGCAGCTTGTTCCGCAGGGTTGAGACCCAGTACTTC
CDR3 protein: CASSLFRRVETQYF
D gene: -
J gene: TRBJ2-5
V gene: TRBV5-1
clone size: -

CDR3 DNA: TGTGCCAGCAGCCAAGATTGGGATTGGGCCAGCGGACAAGAGACCCAGTACTTC
CDR3 protein: CASSQDWDWASGQETQYF
D gene: -
J gene: TRBJ2-5
V gene: TRBV14
clone size: -

CDR3 DNA: TGCGCCAGCAGTGAGGTCGGCAGGGGGGCCTACGAGCAGTACTTC
CDR3 protein: CASSEVGRGAYEQYF
D gene: -
J gene: TRBJ2-7
V gene: TRBV10-1
clone size: -

CDR3 DNA: TGCGCCAGCAGCCAAGGGGACAGTCCTTGGGGAGATACGCAGTATTTT
CDR3 protein: CASSQGDSPWGDTQYF
D gene: TRBD1
J gene: TRBJ2-3
V gene: TRBV4-1
clone size: few

CDR3 DNA: TGCGCCAGCAGTACCGGGACAGGGTACTACGAGCAGTACTTC
CDR3 protein: CASSTGTGYYEQYF
D gene: TRBD1
J gene: TRBJ2-7
V gene: TRBV10-1
clone size: -

CDR3 DNA: TGTGCCAGCAGCTACGAGATCGGAGAGACCCAGTACTTC
CDR3 protein: CASSYEIGETQYF
D gene: -
J gene: TRBJ2-5
V gene: TRBV7-8
clone size: -

CDR3 DNA: TGTGCCAGTACCGAGACTCTGCGCGGGGACCCATATGAAAAACTGTTTTTT
CDR3 protein: CASTETLRGDPYEKLFF
D gene: -
J gene: TRBJ1-4
V gene: TRBV19
clone size: -

CDR3 DNA: TGTGCCAGCAGTTCGGACATTACGGATACGCAGTATTTT
CDR3 protein: CASSSDITDTQYF
D gene: -
J gene: TRBJ2-3
V gene: TRBV5-6
clone size: -

CDR3 DNA: TGTGCCAGCAGCTTGAAGTTACAGGGGTGGTACGAGCAGTACTTC
CDR3 protein: CASSLKLQGWYEQYF
D gene: TRBD1
J gene: TRBJ2-7
V gene: TRBV5-6
clone size: -

CDR3 DNA: TGTGCCAGCAGTTACTCGATGCAGGGGGGTTACGAGCAGTACTTC
CDR3 protein: CASSYSMQGGYEQYF
D gene: -
J gene: TRBJ2-7
V gene: TRBV6-5
clone size: once

CDR3 DNA: TGTGCCAGCAGCTTAGTTTCCGGGACAGGGGGATCACCCCTCCACTTT
CDR3 protein: CASSLVSGTGGSPLHF
D gene: TRBD1
J gene: TRBJ1-6
V gene: TRBV7-8
clone size: -

CDR3 DNA: TGTGCCAGCAGTGTTGGTTTGGAACAAGACAGCCAATCTGGGGCCAACGTCCTGACTTTC
CDR3 protein: CASSVGLEQDSQSGANVLTF
D gene: -
J gene: TRBJ2-6
V gene: TRBV2
clone size: -

CDR3 DNA: TGTGCCAGCAGTCCGGACAGCCATCAGTACTTC
CDR3 protein: CASSPDSHQYF
D gene: -
J gene: TRBJ2-4
V gene: TRBV27
clone size: -

CDR3 DNA: TGTGCCAGCAGTTACTCTACGAATAACTATGGCTACACCTTC
CDR3 protein: CASSYSTNNYGYTF
D gene: -
J gene: TRBJ1-2
V gene: TRBV28
clone size: -

CDR3 DNA: TGCGCCAGCAGCTTCCCAACCGGGGAGCTGTTTTTT
CDR3 protein: CASSFPTGELFF
D gene: -
J gene: TRBJ2-2
V gene: TRBV5-1
clone size: -

CDR3 DNA: TGTGCCAGCAGCTTGGTCGGAGAGACCCAGTACTTC
CDR3 protein: CASSLVGETQYF
D gene: -
J gene: TRBJ2-5
V gene: TRBV5-4
clone size: -

CDR3 DNA: TGTGCCAGCAGCTTGGGGGTAACTAGCGGGGGGCGCTCCTACAATGAGCAGTTCTTC
CDR3 protein: CASSLGVTSGGRSYNEQFF
D gene: TRBD2
J gene: TRBJ2-1
V gene: TRBV5-8
clone size: -

CDR3 DNA: TGCGCCAGCAGCTACGGAGTTGGAAACACCATATATTTT
CDR3 protein: CASSYGVGNTIYF
D gene: -
J gene: TRBJ1-3
V gene: TRBV5-1
clone size: -

CDR3 DNA: TGCGCCAGCAGTGACGCGGGGCGACCCTACGAGCAGTACTTC
CDR3 protein: CASSDAGRPYEQYF
D gene: -
J gene: TRBJ2-7
V gene: TRBV10-1
clone size: -

CDR3 DNA: TGTGCCAGCAGCTGGAATACGGGGGGCAGGGGCGGGGAGCTGTTTTTT
CDR3 protein: CASSWNTGGRGGELFF
D gene: -
J gene: TRBJ2-2
V gene: TRBV5-4
clone size: once

CDR3 DNA: TGTGCCAGCAGTATGACAGACAATTCACCCCTCCACTTT
CDR3 protein: CASSMTDNSPLHF
D gene: -
J gene: TRBJ1-6
V gene: TRBV28
clone size: -

CDR3 DNA: TGTGCCAGCAGCCGGGGAGGGAGGGGTGAAGCTTTCTTT
CDR3 protein: CASSRGGRGEAFF
D gene: -
J gene: TRBJ1-1
V gene: TRBV14
clone size: -

CDR3 DNA: TGCGCCAGCAGCCGGGACAGAGCCTACGAGCAGTACTTC
CDR3 protein: CASSRDRAYEQYF
D gene: TRBD1
J gene: TRBJ2-7
V gene: TRBV10-1
clone size: -

CDR3 DNA: TGTGCCAGCAGCTTTGGGACAAAACTTAGCACAGATACGCAGTATTTT
CDR3 protein: CASSFGTKLSTDTQYF
D gene: -
J gene: TRBJ2-3
V gene: TRBV7-9
clone size: -

CDR3 DNA: TGTGCCAGCAGCTGGGGACTAGCGGGGGAAATCTTC
CDR3 protein: CASSWGLAGEIF
D gene: TRBD2
J gene: TRBJ2-1
V gene: TRBV28
clone size: -

CDR3 DNA: TGTGCCAGCAGTGATAGGGAGGATACGCAGTATTTT
CDR3 protein: CASSDREDTQYF
D gene: -
J gene: TRBJ2-3
V gene: TRBV2
clone size: -

CDR3 DNA: TGTGCCAGCAGGAGCGACCAAGAGACCCAGTACTTC
CDR3 protein: CASRSDQETQYF
D gene: -
J gene: TRBJ2-5
V gene: TRBV6-5
clone size: -

CDR3 DNA: TGCGCCAGCAGCTTGGGGGGCCCCCAGCCCCAGCATTTT
CDR3 protein: CASSLGGPQPQHF
D gene: -
J gene: TRBJ1-5
V gene: TRBV5-1
clone size: -

CDR3 DNA: TGTGCCAGCAGTTTAGGGCGTGGGGCCGCCAGCAATCAGCCCCAGCATTTT
CDR3 protein: CASSLGRGAASNQPQHF
D gene: -
J gene: TRBJ1-5
V gene: TRBV28
clone size: -

CDR3 DNA: TGTGCCAGCAGACGAGGGATGCAGGGGACCGAGCAGTACTTC
CDR3 protein: CASRRGMQGTEQYF
D gene: -
J gene: TRBJ2-7
V gene: TRBV6-5
clone size: few

CDR3 DNA: TGTGCCAGCAGCGTATCCGGGACTAGCGGGTACAATGAGCAGTTCTTC
CDR3 protein: CASSVSGTSGYNEQFF
D gene: TRBD2
J gene: TRBJ2-1
V gene: TRBV7-7
clone size: -

CDR3 DNA: TGTGCCAGCAAGGGGGCCGCTTTCCCCTACAATGAGCAGTTCTTC
CDR3 protein: CASKGAAFPYNEQFF
D gene: TRBD1
J gene: TRBJ2-1
V gene: TRBV7-9
clone size: -

CDR3 DNA: TGTGCCTGGCAATCAAAAATGAACACTGAAGCTTTCTTT
CDR3 protein: CAWQSKMNTEAFF
D gene: -
J gene: TRBJ1-1
V gene: TRBV30
clone size: -

CDR3 DNA: TGTGCCAGTAGTATCAGGCGTCCCGGGGAGCTGTTTTTT
CDR3 protein: CASSIRRPGELFF
D gene: -
J gene: TRBJ2-2
V gene: TRBV19
clone size: once

CDR3 DNA: TGTGCCAGTGGAACGGGGACAGGGGACTACGAGCAGTACTTC
CDR3 protein: CASGTGTGDYEQYF
D gene: TRBD1
J gene: TRBJ2-7
V gene: TRBV19
clone size: once

CDR3 DNA: TGTGCCAGCAGCTCCGGTCCCAACTATGGCTACACCTTC
CDR3 protein: CASSSGPNYGYTF
D gene: -
J gene: TRBJ1-2
V gene: TRBV11-2
clone size: -

CDR3 DNA: TGTGCCAGTAGCCTATTTGGCGGCGGGGGCTACACCTTC
CDR3 protein: CASSLFGGGGYTF
D gene: -
J gene: TRBJ1-2
V gene: TRBV19
clone size: -

CDR3 DNA: TGTGCCACCCAGACAGGGGGGCGAGATGGCTACACCTTC
CDR3 protein: CATQTGGRDGYTF
D gene: TRBD1
J gene: TRBJ1-2
V gene: TRBV6-6
clone size: -

CDR3 DNA: TGTGCCTGGAGTCAGAGACAGGGAGGTGACGGCTACACCTTC
CDR3 protein: CAWSQRQGGDGYTF
D gene: TRBD1
J gene: TRBJ1-2
V gene: TRBV30
clone size: -

CDR3 DNA: TGTGCCAGCAGCCCAGGAGGAGGGAATCAGCCCCAGCATTTT
CDR3 protein: CASSPGGGNQPQHF
D gene: -
J gene: TRBJ1-5
V gene: TRBV9
clone size: -

CDR3 DNA: TGTGCCAGCAGTCCCGGGATACCAACCGCGGACTATGGCTACACCTTC
CDR3 protein: CASSPGIPTADYGYTF
D gene: -
J gene: TRBJ1-2
V gene: TRBV2
clone size: -

CDR3 DNA: TGCGCCACCTCGCAGGGGGAGTTGACTGAAGCTTTCTTT
CDR3 protein: CATSQGELTEAFF
D gene: TRBD1
J gene: TRBJ1-1
V gene: TRBV4-1
clone size: -

CDR3 DNA: TGTGCCAGCAGCCAGGGGTTTGGCTACACCTTC
CDR3 protein: CASSQGFGYTF
D gene: -
J gene: TRBJ1-2
V gene: TRBV5-6
clone size: few

CDR3 DNA: TGTGCCAGTAGTATAACCAGGGTGGCCGGGGAGCTGTTTTTT
CDR3 protein: CASSITRVAGELFF
D gene: -
J gene: TRBJ2-2
V gene: TRBV19
clone size: -

CDR3 DNA: TGCGCCAGCAGGGACTCCGGGACAGAGAACACTGAAGCTTTCTTT
CDR3 protein: CASRDSGTENTEAFF
D gene: TRBD1
J gene: TRBJ1-1
V gene: TRBV10-1
clone size: -

CDR3 DNA: TGTGCCAGCAGCCGGGTTGGACTAGCGGGAGTCCAAGAGACCCAGTACTTC
CDR3 protein: CASSRVGLAGVQETQYF
D gene: TRBD2
J gene: TRBJ2-5
V gene: TRBV7-2
clone size: -

CDR3 DNA: TGCGCCAGCAGCGTATCCGGGACAGGGAACTATGGCTACACCTTC
CDR3 protein: CASSVSGTGNYGYTF
D gene: TRBD1
J gene: TRBJ1-2
V gene: TRBV5-1
clone size: -

CDR3 DNA: TGTGCCTGGTACCGGAATGAAAAACTGTTTTTT
CDR3 protein: CAWYRNEKLFF
D gene: -
J gene: TRBJ1-4
V gene: TRBV30
clone size: -

CDR3 DNA: TGTGCCAGCAGGGATGGGAGGTCCTACGAGCAGTACTTC
CDR3 protein: CASRDGRSYEQYF
D gene: -
J gene: TRBJ2-7
V gene: TRBV6-5
clone size: -

CDR3 DNA: TGCGCCAGCAATCAACCCGGGGCTGGGGCCAACGTCCTGACTTTC
CDR3 protein: CASNQPGAGANVLTF
D gene: -
J gene: TRBJ2-6
V gene: TRBV5-1
clone size: few

CDR3 DNA: TGTGCCATCAGTGAGCCCAAGGGGGAATCGGGCTATGGCTACACCTTC
CDR3 protein: CAISEPKGESGYGYTF
D gene: -
J gene: TRBJ1-2
V gene: TRBV10-3
clone size: -

CDR3 DNA: TGTGCCAGCAGCTTAAGTTCCCCGGGACAGGGGTACGAGCAGTACTTC
CDR3 protein: CASSLSSPGQGYEQYF
D gene: TRBD1
J gene: TRBJ2-7
V gene: TRBV7-6
clone size: -